These 16 T cell receptor beta chains share one sample of origin, sequenced in a study of blood T cell repertoires in COVID-19. Data came from immunoSEQ multiplex PCR; TCRdb stores just in-frame clones and leaves some out. The sample has approximately 240,000 clones, roughly three quarters seen once. The sample taken for sequencing was peripheral blood. The origin of the receptors is a middle-aged woman with active or convalescent COVID-19.

This clone was observed a single time. The chain recombines TRBV30 with TRBJ2-3, with TRBD2 identical over 8 bases. V was pared by 8 bases and J by 4 bases, with 11 bases of the junction left unmatched. This CDR3 is 14 amino acids long. From germline, CDR1 is GTSNPN and CDR2 SVGIG (reference sequence). CDR3 nucleotide sequence: TGTGCCCAGGCGGGGAGCGGGGGAGCAGATACGCAGTATTTT. This translates into CAQAGSGGADTQYF.

The V and J genes are TRBV7-9 and TRBJ2-7, with D perhaps matching TRBD1 (5 bases). V was shortened by 7 bases and J by 3 bases, with 16 bases between the two germline ends. The CDR3 spans 14 residues. CDR1 is SEHNR and CDR2 is FQNEAQ in the germline V gene (reference sequence). The CDR3 bases are TGTGCCAGCACCCAGGGCCCTGCGAACTACGAGCAGTACTTC. Its protein is CASTQGPANYEQYF.

The chain carries TRBV19 and TRBJ2-3; possibly TRBD1 for D (5 bases). V was clipped by 2 bases and J by 6 bases, with 9 bases between them. The CDR3 consists of 13 residues. Per the germline V gene, CDR1 is LNHDA and CDR2 is SQIVND (reference sequence). The DNA of the CDR3 is TGTGCCAGTAGTATAAATTCAGGGGATACGCAGTATTTT. It yields the protein CASSINSGDTQYF.

CDR3 sequence reads: CASSFSDRGDEQYF. Here the CDR3 DNA reads TGTGCCAGCAGCTTTTCGGACAGGGGAGACGAGCAGTACTTC. J is TRBJ2-7 and V is TRBV13; 9 positions match TRBD1. With V trimmed by 3 bases and J by 5 bases, 5 bases remained unmatched. The germline gives CDR1 PRHDT, CDR2 FYEKMQ (reference sequence). CDR3 length equals 14 residues.

This clone was seen only once. This rearrangement joins TRBV2 to TRBJ1-5; 7 bases match TRBD1. This CDR3 has 14 amino acids. Looked up from germline, CDR1 is SNHLY and CDR2 is FYNNEI. V dropped 4 bases and J dropped 6; count of bases not matched to a gene: 6. The CDR3 sequence: CASSGGQLLQPQHF. The DNA of the CDR3 is TGTGCCAGCAGTGGGGGACAGCTCCTTCAGCCCCAGCATTTT.

The chain employs TRBV3-1 (or the pseudogene TRBV3-2) and TRBJ1-1; possible D gene TRBD1, 6 bases. The CDR3 loop spans 18 amino acids. CDR1 is LGHDT and CDR2 is YNNKEL in the germline V gene (reference sequence). V shed 0 bases and J shed 0 bases, with 17 bases lying between them. The CDR3 is CASSQDLRAGAMNTEAFF. The CDR3 DNA follows: TGTGCCAGCAGCCAAGATCTAAGGGCAGGGGCCATGAACACTGAAGCTTTCTTT.

This clone has only one observation. The genes are TRBV18 and TRBJ2-2, with 8 nucleotides matching TRBD1. V lost 3 bases, J lost 7 bases, and 13 bases stayed unmatched. CDR1 and CDR2 from the germline V gene are KGHSH and LQKENI. The CDR3 loop spans 17 amino acids. The chain's CDR3 is CASSPFSPGGEGGELFF. CDR3 nucleotides: TGTGCCAGCTCACCTTTTTCCCCAGGGGGCGAAGGCGGGGAGCTGTTTTTT.

In its sample, this clone was seen a few times. The chain is built from TRBV14 and TRBJ1-6; D ambiguous. Trimming left V 4 bases short and J 7 bases short, with 14 bases between. CDR1 is SGHDN and CDR2 is FVKESK in the germline V gene. The CDR3 spans 15 residues. The CDR3 DNA reads as TGTGCCAGCAGCCTAAACAGTGCCTCCAATTCACCCCTCCACTTT. It encodes CASSLNSASNSPLHF.

This chain links TRBV5-4 with TRBJ1-2, with a tentative D call TRBD1 (5 bases). Germline loops: CDR1 SGHNT, CDR2 YYREEE (reference sequence). V lost 4 bases to trimming and J lost 4 bases, with 17 bases between them. The CDR3 runs 15 residues. CDR3 region: CASSRGTPAAYGYTF. The CDR3, as DNA: TGTGCCAGCAGCCGCGGGACGCCGGCTGCCTATGGCTACACCTTC.

CDR3 region: CASSLGGARGNSPLHF. The CDR3, as DNA: TGCGCCAGCAGCTTGGGTGGCGCCAGGGGAAATTCACCCCTCCACTTT. This rearrangement joins TRBV5-1 to TRBJ1-6; possible D gene TRBD1, 6 bases. Germline V gene lookup returns CDR1 SGHRS and CDR2 YFSETQ. The CDR3 sequence is 16 residues long. The V gene lost 0 bases and the J gene lost 7 bases, with 14 bases spanning the gap.

This chain connects TRBV6-5 to TRBJ1-1; unclear D gene. Germline CDR1 MNHEY, CDR2 SVGAGI. This CDR3 spans 14 amino acids. Trimming took 4 bases from V and 0 from J, leaving 9 bases between them. This CDR3 is CASSSLALNTEAFF. The DNA of the CDR3 is TGTGCCAGCAGTTCCCTAGCCCTGAACACTGAAGCTTTCTTT.

This clone was seen a few times. The CDR3: CASSPSGTRDYQPQHF. The CDR3 DNA follows: TGTGCCAGCTCACCATCAGGTACCAGGGACTATCAGCCCCAGCATTTT. The chain carries TRBV18 and TRBJ1-5; a possible D gene is TRBD1 (5 bases). Germline values: CDR1 KGHSH, CDR2 LQKENI. This CDR3 comprises 16 residues. Trimming pared 2 bases from V and 5 bases from J, leaving 16 bases between.

The rearrangement links TRBV4-1 to TRBJ1-3, with D possibly TRBD1 on 5 matching bases. Per the germline V gene, CDR1 is MGHRA and CDR2 is YSYEKL. The CDR3 is 15 residues long. The germline V and J ends were trimmed by 0 bases and 9 bases, with 15 bases remaining between them. The CDR3 DNA sequence: TGCGCCAGCAGCCAAGAGAAAACAGGATTTGGCACCATATATTTT. Translating gives CASSQEKTGFGTIYF.

The chain combines TRBV7-9 with TRBJ1-1; TRBD1 might be the D (6 bases). CDR1 is SEHNR, CDR2 FQNEAQ, per germline (reference sequence). V was clipped by 1 base and J by 3 bases, with 15 bases between them. There are 16 residues in the CDR3. The CDR3 sequence is CASSLGPQGRDTEAFF. The DNA of the CDR3 is TGTGCCAGCAGCTTAGGCCCTCAGGGGCGGGACACTGAAGCTTTCTTT.

The J gene is TRBJ2-1, the V gene TRBV2; 11 positions agree with TRBD2. The ends lost 3 bases at V and 2 bases at J; junction bases unmatched: 9. Germline loops: CDR1 SNHLY, CDR2 FYNNEI. The CDR3 is made up of 18 amino acids. The CDR3 loop is CASSDRLAGLFPYNEQFF. As DNA, the CDR3 is TGTGCCAGCAGTGACCGACTAGCGGGGTTATTCCCCTACAATGAGCAGTTCTTC.

The V and J genes are TRBV6-5 and TRBJ2-2; D is uncertain. Germline V gene data show CDR1 as MNHEY and CDR2 as SVGAGI. This CDR3 comprises 12 residues. Trimming removed 6 bases at V and 5 bases at J, with 7 bases between. The CDR3 DNA reads TGTGCCAGCAGGCGGATAACCGGGGAGCTGTTTTTT. It translates to CASRRITGELFF.